A single sample is the source of the 18 T cell receptor beta chains below, sequenced in a study of identical twins. TCRdb used MiXCR to reprocess the 5' RACE reads, holding one entry per CDR3 protein. The data hold roughly 770,000 distinct CDR3 sequences, with about 18% observed a single time. These data are also associated with another study on T cells expressing NK-cell markers.

The sample taken for sequencing was PBMCs. The receptors originated from a woman aged 18-29 years in good health.

This clonotype was seen a few times. The chain is built from TRBV4-2 and TRBJ2-4; D may be TRBD2 (5 bases). V lost 4 bases and J 10 bases, leaving 17 bases between the germline ends. The V gene's germline CDR1 is LGHNA and CDR2 YNFKEQ. This CDR3 is built from 14 residues. CDR3 coding DNA: TGTGCCAGCAGCCCCACGGACTCCGGTGATATTCAGTACTTC. It is translated as CASSPTDSGDIQYF.

This clonotype was seen only once. The gene calls are TRBV7-9 and TRBJ1-2; TRBD1 agrees at 10 bases. The germline V gene has CDR1 SEHNR and CDR2 FQNEAQ (reference sequence). The J segment lost 3 bases and the V segment lost 4 bases, leaving 5 bases of the junction unmatched. The CDR3 is 15 amino acids. The CDR3 sequence: CASSSGQGFDYGYTF. CDR3 coding DNA: TGTGCCAGCAGCTCGGGACAGGGGTTTGACTATGGCTACACCTTC.

This clonotype came up a few times. This chain joins TRBV6-1 and TRBJ2-3; 8 bases are a match to TRBD1. V shed 7 bases, J shed 0 bases, and the junction held 6 bases outside the gene matches. The germline CDR1 and CDR2 sequences are MNHNS and SASEGT. This CDR3 comprises 15 residues. The CDR3 loop is CASTGRQGSTDTQYF. The CDR3 nucleotides are TGTGCCAGCACTGGGCGACAGGGGAGCACAGATACGCAGTATTTT.

V is TRBV5-5 and J is TRBJ2-5; D is possibly TRBD1 or TRBD2 (6 bases each). Germline CDR1 and CDR2: SGHKS and YYEKEE (reference sequence). Between the trimmed V and J ends, which lost 4 bases and 4 bases, there was a span of 17 bases. The CDR3 is 15 amino acids. CDR3 residues: CASSRSRGEGETQYF. As DNA, the CDR3 is TGTGCCAGCAGCCGATCTAGGGGGGAAGGAGAGACCCAGTACTTC.

This clonotype was found a few times. This chain uses TRBV20-1 with TRBJ2-1, with 9 bases matching TRBD1. Per germline, CDR1 DFQATT and CDR2 SNEGSKA (reference sequence). The CDR3 consists of 15 residues. V lost 2 bases, J lost 3 bases, and 5 bases stayed unmatched. CDR3 DNA: TGCAGTGCTAGACACCGGGACAGGGTCTACAATGAGCAGTTCTTC. This codes for CSARHRDRVYNEQFF.

The chain uses TRBV7-2 and TRBJ2-1, with 8 positions matching TRBD2. Trimming cost V 3 bases and J 7 bases; bases outside gene matches: 8. Germline V lookup: CDR1 SGHTA, CDR2 FQGNSA. The length of the CDR3 is 15 residues. The CDR3 DNA follows: TGTGCCAGCAGCTTCCTGCCGGGACTAGGAAATGAGCAGTTCTTC. This codes for CASSFLPGLGNEQFF.

This clonotype was seen more than once but under ten times. A read error may account for a junction end that differs from germline. The chain links TRBV5-6 to TRBJ2-3; TRBD1 agrees at 7 bases. The CDR3 is made up of 14 amino acids. Germline V gene data show CDR1 as SGHDT and CDR2 as YYEEEE. CDR3 in DNA: TGTGCCAGCACTCACAGGGACAGCAGAGATACGCAGTATTTT. Amino acid sequence: CASTHRDSRDTQYF.

This clonotype showed up just a few times. The J gene is TRBJ2-5, the V gene TRBV3-1; 9 bases are shared with TRBD2. V was clipped by 4 bases and J by 2 bases; unmatched bases: 5. Germline values: CDR1 LGHDT, CDR2 YNNKEL (reference sequence). The CDR3 has 15 residues. The CDR3 here is CASSLEGLAQETQYF. The CDR3 bases are TGTGCCAGCAGCCTCGAAGGACTAGCGCAAGAGACCCAGTACTTC.

J is TRBJ2-7 and V is TRBV4-1; no clear D gene. The germline V gene has CDR1 MGHRA and CDR2 YSYEKL. Trimming cost V 4 bases and J 0 bases, with 13 bases left between them. The CDR3 contains 15 residues. The CDR3 is CASSLRRDGSYEQYF. For the CDR3, the DNA is TGCGCCAGCAGCCTTCGCCGCGACGGCTCCTACGAGCAGTACTTC.

This clonotype was detected a few times. The chain combines TRBV12-3 or TRBV12-4 with TRBJ1-1; no definite D call. This CDR3 region has 14 residues. Deletions cut 2 bases from V and 3 bases from J, with 10 bases between. This CDR3 is CASSLISTHTEAFF. The CDR3 region has the DNA TGTGCCAGCAGTTTAATTTCGACCCACACTGAAGCTTTCTTT.

There are a few counts of this clonotype. The CDR3 DNA sequence: TGTGCCATCAGTGAGATGCGGCCAGGTGAGCAGCATTTT. Translated: CAISEMRPGEQHF. The chain combines TRBV10-3 with TRBJ1-5; D gene uncertain. Germline CDR1 and CDR2: ENHRY and SYGVKD. V was clipped by 2 bases and J by 13 bases, with 15 bases between them. The CDR3 spans 13 residues.

The V call is TRBV7-2, the J call TRBJ1-3, with D unclear. The CDR3 contains 15 residues. CDR1 is SGHTA and CDR2 is FQGNSA in the germline V gene. The germline V and J ends were trimmed by 8 bases and 4 bases, with 18 bases remaining between them. In nucleotides, the CDR3 is TGTGCCAGCGGACTCAGAGGGTTGGGAGGAAACACCATATATTTT. Its translation: CASGLRGLGGNTIYF. Filled out from reference TRBV7-2 and TRBJ1-3, the complete variable domain reads GAGVSQSPSNKVTEKGKDVELRCDPISGHTALYWYRQSLGQGLEFLIYFQGNSAPDKSGLPSDRFSAERTGGSVSTLTIQRTQQEDSAVYLCASGLRGLGGNTIYFGEGSWLTVV.

This clonotype was found a few times. The chain has TRBV7-9 and TRBJ2-2; D may be TRBD2 (5 bases). The CDR3 sequence is 15 residues long. CDR1 is SEHNR, CDR2 FQNEAQ, per germline (reference sequence). Trimming stripped 4 bases from V and 0 bases from J, with 9 bases between. CDR3 in DNA: TGTGCCAGCAGCTCTTCCGGGACGAACACCGGGGAGCTGTTTTTT. Translation gives CASSSSGTNTGELFF.

This clonotype appeared a few times. This chain uses TRBV6-2 or TRBV6-3 with TRBJ2-2; the D gene is possibly TRBD2 (6 bases). V was cut by 2 bases and J by 5 bases, with 27 bases left in between. The CDR3 has 20 residues. Germline-derived CDR1 and CDR2 are MNHEY and SVGEGT. The CDR3 region has the DNA TGTGCCAGCAGTTACGCGAGGGACGGGAGATCTAAGTTAATAACCGGGGAGCTGTTTTTT. It specifies CASSYARDGRSKLITGELFF.

The V gene is TRBV20-1, the J gene TRBJ2-3; no reliable D call. V lost 6 bases to trimming and J lost 2 bases, with 15 bases between them. CDR1 DFQATT and CDR2 SNEGSKA come from the germline V gene (reference sequence). The CDR3 is 14 amino acids. CDR3 in amino acids: CSARPLGYTDTQYF. CDR3 DNA: TGCAGTGCGAGACCCCTAGGATACACAGATACGCAGTATTTT.

CDR3 in amino acids: CASSLGSSDYNEQFF. CDR3 nucleotides: TGTGCCAGCAGCTTGGGGTCTAGCGACTACAATGAGCAGTTCTTC. V and J are TRBV7-2 and TRBJ2-1, with D possibly matching TRBD2 (6 bases). The CDR3 runs 15 residues. V shed 3 bases and J shed 3 bases, with 12 bases lying between them. Germline loops: CDR1 SGHTA, CDR2 FQGNSA.

This chain links TRBV29-1 with TRBJ2-5, with D uncertain. Germline V gene data show CDR1 as SQVTM and CDR2 as ANQGSEA. This CDR3 spans 15 amino acids. V was shortened by 7 bases and J by 7 bases, with 25 bases between the two germline ends. The CDR3 is CSAEAQGQSVGTQYF. Written as DNA, the CDR3 is TGCAGCGCCGAGGCACAAGGCCAGTCTGTCGGGACCCAGTACTTC.

This chain links TRBV5-6 with TRBJ1-5; D unresolved. The CDR3 length is 12 residues. Germline assignment: CDR1 SGHDT and CDR2 YYEEEE. V was clipped by 7 bases and J by 7 bases, with 12 bases between them. The CDR3 here is CASGSGYQPQHF. In nucleotides, the CDR3 is TGTGCCAGCGGCTCCGGGTACCAGCCCCAGCATTTT.